The clone carrying this T cell receptor beta chain was recorded once. Antigen: not known. The entry originates in a study of human thymus T cells. Whole-study results and caveats: V and J gene usage appeared biased in thymic and blood repertoires. There were highly overlapping thymic repertoires among unrelated individuals, as related research reported.

TCRdb keeps only in-frame clones here, not all; method: immunoSEQ multiplex PCR. The table includes tens of thousands of clones, about 95% detected once. Thymus was obtained from resections taken during corrective heart surgery. Samples came from healthy Finnish infants during open corrective cardiac surgery. This clonotype was obtained from a girl under two years old with a congenital heart defect but otherwise immunologically healthy. The sample comprised thymus tissue.

CDR3 DNA: TGTGCCAGCAGTTTTCGGGAGTCGGACGAGCAGTACTTC. Residues: CASSFRESDEQYF. V gene TRBV27 combines with J gene TRBJ2-7; a possible D gene is TRBD2 (6 bases). V was clipped by 3 bases and J by 5 bases, with 11 bases between them. The CDR3 covers 13 residues. Germline V gene sequence: CDR1 MNHEY, CDR2 SMNVEV (reference sequence).